This paragraph covers one T cell receptor (beta chain) sequence. The treatment is: 15 to 20 received Ad26.COV2.S at low or high dose, single or two shots; 5 received placebo; per-sample allocation not given. The samples date from day 63 after the first vaccine or placebo injection. It was Wuhan-strain SARS-CoV-2 spike that the Ad26 vaccine vector expressed. The data belong to a study of Ad26.COV2.S vaccination and SARS-CoV-2 variants. Generated by immunoSEQ multiplex PCR, the TCRdb table keeps only in-frame clones and is missing some. The table has 450,000 to 550,000 clones, roughly nine tenths seen once; the top ten hold 2.5%. The receptor's source is a person between 18 and 65 years old who received the Ad26.COV2.S COVID-19 vaccine or a placebo. Specimen: peripheral blood, collected in a trial of Ad26.COV2.S vaccine versus placebo.

CDR3 amino acids: CASSGTSGRTGELFF. In DNA, the CDR3 is TGTGCCAGCAGTGGGACTAGCGGGAGAACCGGGGAGCTGTTTTTT. The rearrangement joins TRBV2 to TRBJ2-2, with 13 bases fitting TRBD2. Germline CDR1 and CDR2: SNHLY and FYNNEI. CDR3 length: 15 amino acids. The V and J ends lost 4 bases and 5 bases, in that order; junction bases with no gene match: 1.